These 13 T cell receptor beta chains originate from one sample sequenced in a study of blood T cell repertoires in COVID-19. The repertoire was sequenced with immunoSEQ multiplex PCR; TCRdb's copy has only in-frame clones and lacks some. The table records 75,000 to 95,000 clones, about 90% of them present only once. The specimen was peripheral blood. The receptors derive from a human donor in a cohort sampled during active COVID-19.

This clone was recorded a few times. The chain couples TRBV5-4 to TRBJ1-2; 9 bases agree with TRBD1. From germline, CDR1 is SGHNT and CDR2 YYREEE (reference sequence). V shed 2 bases, J shed 8 bases, and the junction held 10 bases outside the gene matches. CDR3 size: 15 residues. The CDR3: CASSFGTGGQGGYTF. The CDR3 bases are TGTGCCAGCAGCTTCGGTACAGGGGGCCAGGGGGGCTACACCTTC.

The gene calls are TRBV5-1 and TRBJ2-3, with TRBD2 as a possible D gene (7 bases). CDR1 is SGHRS and CDR2 is YFSETQ in the germline V gene. The V gene lost 1 base and the J gene lost 2 bases, with 11 bases spanning the gap. The CDR3 is 15 amino acids. CDR3 in DNA: TGCGCCAGCAGCTTGCCTCGGGGGGCCACAGATACGCAGTATTTT. It translates to CASSLPRGATDTQYF.

This chain links TRBV27 with TRBJ2-1; possibly TRBD2 for D (6 bases). Trimming pared 7 bases from V and 9 bases from J, leaving 22 bases between. Looked up from germline, CDR1 is MNHEY and CDR2 is SMNVEV (reference sequence). This CDR3 region has 15 residues. DNA of the CDR3: TGTGCCAGCATGACTCTAGCGCGATTTTGGAGTGAGCAGTTCTTC. The encoded protein is CASMTLARFWSEQFF.

The chain carries TRBV5-5 and TRBJ2-7, with TRBD1 matching 9 bases. The CDR3 extends over 15 amino acids. Trimming took 5 bases from V and 7 from J; bases not matched to a gene: 13. Germline V gene sequence: CDR1 SGHKS, CDR2 YYEKEE (reference sequence). The CDR3 nucleotides read TGTGCCAGCAGTAGGGACAGGGCCTCGCGGACAGAGCAGTACTTC. Translation: CASSRDRASRTEQYF.

The J gene is TRBJ1-1, the V gene TRBV27; weak D call: TRBD1 (5 bases). CDR1 is MNHEY, CDR2 SMNVEV, per germline (reference sequence). This CDR3 has 14 amino acids. V was pared by 6 bases and J by 1 base, with 12 bases between. CDR3 coding DNA: TGTGCCAGCAGCCGACAGAATTCGAACACTGAAGCTTTCTTT. Protein: CASSRQNSNTEAFF.

V usage is TRBV5-1 and J usage is TRBJ2-3; 7 bases match TRBD2. The CDR3 spans 14 residues. V lost 4 bases to trimming and J lost 4 bases; unmatched junction nucleotides: 6. In germline, CDR1 is SGHRS, CDR2 YFSETQ. The CDR3 bases are TGCGCCAGCAGCCCCGGACTAGGCGCAGATACGCAGTATTTT. Translating it yields CASSPGLGADTQYF.

The V call is TRBV27, the J call TRBJ2-5, with a possible D match to TRBD1 (6 bases). V was pared by 4 bases and J by 5 bases, with 14 bases between. Germline V lookup: CDR1 MNHEY, CDR2 SMNVEV (reference sequence). There are 14 residues in the CDR3. CDR3 region: CASSSQGGRETQYF. DNA of the CDR3: TGTGCCAGCAGTTCCCAAGGGGGTCGGGAGACCCAGTACTTC.

The gene calls are TRBV6-4 and TRBJ1-1; no clear D gene. Germline CDR1 reads MRHNA; CDR2 reads SNTAGT. The CDR3 loop spans 14 amino acids. Trimming took 6 bases from V and 1 from J, leaving 12 bases between them. The CDR3: CASRLEYTNTEAFF. The CDR3 bases are TGTGCCAGCAGACTTGAGTATACGAACACTGAAGCTTTCTTT.

The rearrangement uses TRBV5-1 and TRBJ2-1, with 15 bases lining up with TRBD2. The CDR3 runs 20 residues. V lost 3 bases and J lost 5; bases outside the gene matches: 15. Germline CDR1 and CDR2: SGHRS and YFSETQ. CDR3 residues: CASSSSPGLAGGGPHNEQFF. CDR3 DNA sequence: TGCGCCAGCAGCTCTTCTCCGGGACTAGCGGGAGGCGGGCCTCACAATGAGCAGTTCTTC.

The chain's CDR3 is CASSLGQYTDTQYF. In nucleotides, the CDR3 is TGTGCCAGCAGCTTGGGACAGTACACAGATACGCAGTATTTT. V usage is TRBV5-4 and J usage is TRBJ2-3, with D possibly TRBD1 on 5 matching bases. The CDR3 has 14 amino acids. V shed 0 bases and J shed 2 bases, with 7 bases lying between them. Germline CDR1 reads SGHNT; CDR2 reads YYREEE (reference sequence).

This chain connects TRBV27 to TRBJ2-1; TRBD1 agrees at 7 bases. Trimming at V came to 4 bases and at J to 5 bases, leaving 2 bases not matched to a gene. Looked up from germline, CDR1 is MNHEY and CDR2 is SMNVEV (reference sequence). The CDR3 spans 13 residues. DNA for the CDR3: TGTGCCAGCAGTTCCGACAGGGACAATGAGCAGTTCTTC. Its translation is CASSSDRDNEQFF.

The chain combines TRBV29-1 with TRBJ2-1; D may be TRBD1 (6 bases). Trimming left V 6 bases short and J 8 bases short, with 23 bases between. Germline CDR1 reads SQVTM; CDR2 reads ANQGSEA. The CDR3 runs 15 residues. As DNA, the CDR3 is TGCAGCGTCGCGAAAGGGGACACAATACGGGATGAGCAGTTCTTC. It translates to CSVAKGDTIRDEQFF.

J is TRBJ1-1 and V is TRBV3-1 (or the pseudogene TRBV3-2); a weak D match, TRBD1 (5 bases). The CDR3 loop spans 13 amino acids. Germline V gene sequence: CDR1 LGHDT, CDR2 YNNKEL (reference sequence). With 4 bases removed from V and 9 bases from J, the gap between germline ends came to 15 bases. The CDR3, as DNA: TGTGCCAGCAGCCCTCCTAAGGGGACTAAAGCTTTCTTT. This codes for CASSPPKGTKAFF.